This entry lists 12 T cell receptor beta chains sequenced from one sample in a study of T cell clonality in common variable immunodeficiency. The protocol was immunoSEQ multiplex PCR, while the TCRdb copy is restricted to in-frame clones and leaves out a portion. The profile covers 30,000 or so clones, none occurring a single time. Study findings and constraints: Common variable immunodeficiency TCR beta sequences reportedly had fewer deletions and N-nucleotide insertions.

Their antigens are not known. Source material: peripheral blood mononuclear cells. These receptor sequences come from a human donor with common variable immunodeficiency.

The part of the CDR3 DNA that was read is TGCGCCAGCACCGGGACCGGGGAG. Its protein is CASTGTGE. The full CDR3 protein reads CASTGTGELFF. V usage is TRBV10-2 and J usage is TRBJ2-2; no definite D call. From the germline J gene comes the end of the CDR3, since the read stops 3 residues before it. V lost 7 bases, J lost 5 bases, and 5 bases lay in between. The CDR3 runs 11 residues. Germline V gene lookup returns CDR1 WSHSY and CDR2 SAAADI.

On this clone: The sequenced fragment ends 3 residues before the CDR3 boundary, so the rest is inferred from the germline J gene. The chain combines TRBV7-6 with TRBJ2-2; 8 positions agree with TRBD2. Germline trimming cut 7 bases from V and 3 bases from J; bases unmatched to any gene: 7. The CDR3 contains 15 residues. Germline values: CDR1 SGHVS, CDR2 FNYEAQ. CDR3 bases read: TGTGCCAGCATCCCGGCTAGCGGGTACACCGGGGAG. Amino acids: CASIPASGYTGE. The complete CDR3 protein is CASIPASGYTGELFF. Supplemented by reference TRBV7-6 and TRBJ2-2, the full variable domain reads GAGVSQSPRYKVTKRGQDVALRCDPISGHVSLYWYRQALGQGPEFLTYFNYEAQQDKSGLPNDRFSAERPEGSISTLTIQRTEQRDSAMYRCASIPASGYTGELFFGEGSRLTVL.

This clone has ten or more counts. The read halts 3 residues ahead of the CDR3 end, with the missing end drawn from the germline J gene. V gene TRBV5-6 combines with J gene TRBJ1-6, with D maybe TRBD1 (5 bases). V was shortened by 1 base and J by 11 bases, with 13 bases between the two germline ends. This CDR3 is 14 amino acids long. From germline, CDR1 is SGHDT and CDR2 YYEEEE. The CDR3 DNA, read in part, is TGTGCCAGCAGCTTGACAGGTTGGAAAACACCC. Amino acid sequence: CASSLTGWKTP. The whole CDR3 is CASSLTGWKTPLHF.

This clone has at least ten counts. The read terminates 3 residues before the CDR3 end, so the remaining end is supplied by the germline J gene. The rearrangement uses TRBV18 and TRBJ2-7; 7 bases line up with TRBD1. V trimming: 3 bases; J trimming: 3 bases; junction bases outside the gene matches: 11. The CDR3 has 16 residues. Germline CDR1 KGHSH, CDR2 LQKENI. The CDR3 sequence: CASSPGLGTDDYEQYF. The DNA read from the CDR3 is TGTGCCAGCTCACCGGGCCTAGGGACAGATGACTACGAG. The full variable domain, its missing parts supplied by reference TRBV18 and TRBJ2-7, is NAGVMQNPRHLVRRRGQEARLRCSPMKGHSHVYWYRQLPEEGLKFMVYLQKENIIDESGMPKERFSAEFPKEGPSILRIQQVVRGDSAAYFCASSPGLGTDDYEQYFGPGTRLTVT.

This clone was seen a few times. Sequencing ends 3 residues short of the CDR3 end; the germline J gene provides the rest. J is TRBJ2-5 and V is TRBV11-2; 7 nucleotides align to TRBD1. The V and J ends lost 1 base and 2 bases, in that order; junction bases with no gene match: 4. The germline V gene encodes CDR1 SGHAT and CDR2 FQNNGV. The CDR3 spans 15 residues. CDR3: CASSLGVGQQETQYF. The part of the CDR3 DNA that was read is TGTGCCAGCAGCTTAGGTGTGGGACAGCAAGAGACC.

Many counts were recorded for this clone. The CDR3 extends 3 residues past the end of the read, so its final part is completed from the germline J gene. The chain is built from TRBV20-1 and TRBJ2-3, with 12 bases aligning to TRBD2. From germline, CDR1 is DFQATT and CDR2 SNEGSKA (reference sequence). J gave up 6 bases and V 6 bases, and 10 bases lay outside the gene matches. The CDR3 loop spans 15 amino acids. CDR3 amino acids: CSAHPGLAGRDTQYF. CDR3 bases read: TGCAGTGCACACCCGGGACTAGCGGGCCGGGATACG.

This clone was detected ten times or more. The sequenced CDR3 bases are TGCGCCAGCAGCCCAACCGGGACTTTCTCCTACGAG. It specifies CASSPTGTFSYE. The CDR3 reads in full as CASSPTGTFSYEQYF. The V gene is TRBV5-1, the J gene TRBJ2-7; tentative D call: TRBD2 (6 bases). The DNA ends 3 residues before the CDR3 does, and the rest of the CDR3 is filled in from the germline J gene. Germline-derived CDR1 and CDR2 are SGHRS and YFSETQ. CDR3 size: 15 residues. Trimming removed 4 bases at V and 0 bases at J, with 14 bases between.

Relative to its sample, this clone is medium-sized. The CDR3 is cut off 3 residues early in the read; its end comes from the germline J gene. This chain joins TRBV5-1 and TRBJ1-5; 8 bases align to TRBD1. The CDR3 has 16 amino acids. The V gene end was trimmed by 6 bases and the J gene end by 2 bases; junction bases not matched to a gene: 10. Germline CDR1 reads SGHRS; CDR2 reads YFSETQ. The covered CDR3 bases are TGCGCCAGCAACCCCCCGACAGGGGACGGCAATCAGCCC. It encodes CASNPPTGDGNQP. The entire CDR3 protein is CASNPPTGDGNQPQHF.

This clone was counted at least ten times. The read finishes 3 residues shy of the CDR3 end, and the germline J gene is used to complete it. V gene TRBV29-1 combines with J gene TRBJ1-5, with TRBD1 identical over 9 bases. Germline lookup yields CDR1 SQVTM and CDR2 ANQGSEA. J gave up 6 bases and V 6 bases, and 9 bases lay outside the gene matches. The CDR3 has 14 residues. This CDR3 is CSVQWGQGRQPQHF. The sequenced CDR3 bases are TGCAGCGTCCAGTGGGGACAGGGTCGTCAGCCC.

This clone was seen at least ten times. The read comes to an end 3 residues before the CDR3 does, leaving the germline J gene to fill in the end. The J gene is TRBJ1-2, the V gene TRBV19; possible D gene TRBD1, 5 bases. This CDR3 region has 15 residues. V lost 1 base and J 0 bases, leaving 9 bases between the germline ends. CDR1 is LNHDA and CDR2 is SQIVND in the germline V gene (reference sequence). The CDR3 here is CASSIGGGANYGYTF. CDR3 DNA (partial): TGTGCCAGTAGTATAGGCGGGGGAGCTAACTATGGC.

This clone was seen a few times. The CDR3 end is not reached by the read, which stops 3 residues before it; the germline J gene fills it in. The chain links TRBV19 to TRBJ2-2; 7 bases align to TRBD1. Trimming took 4 bases from V and 7 from J; bases not matched to a gene: 3. The CDR3 has 13 amino acids. In germline, CDR1 is LNHDA, CDR2 SQIVND (reference sequence). The part of the CDR3 DNA that was read is TGTGCCAGTAGTAAGACAGGGATCGGGGAG. Translated: CASSKTGIGE. The entire CDR3 is CASSKTGIGELFF.

In this sample, this clone turned up many times. The read finishes 3 residues shy of the CDR3 end, and the germline J gene is used to complete it. The V call is TRBV7-6, the J call TRBJ1-1; no firm D call. Trimming pared 11 bases from V and 0 bases from J, leaving 10 bases between. The germline CDR1 and CDR2 sequences are SGHVS and FNYEAQ. The CDR3 consists of 12 residues. This CDR3 is CASGRLNTEAFF. CDR3 DNA (partial): TGTGCCTCGGGGAGGCTGAACACTGAA.